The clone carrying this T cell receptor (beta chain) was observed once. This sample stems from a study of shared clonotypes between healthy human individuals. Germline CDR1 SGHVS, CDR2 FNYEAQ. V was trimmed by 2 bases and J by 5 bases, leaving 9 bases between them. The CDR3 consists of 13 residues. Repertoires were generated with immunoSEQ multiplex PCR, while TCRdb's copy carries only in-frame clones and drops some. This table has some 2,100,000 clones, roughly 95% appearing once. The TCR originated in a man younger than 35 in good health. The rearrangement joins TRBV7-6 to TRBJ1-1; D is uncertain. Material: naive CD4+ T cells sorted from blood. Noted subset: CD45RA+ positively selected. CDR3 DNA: TGTGCCAGCAGCTTAAGGGTAGGAACTGAAGCTTTCTTT. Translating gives CASSLRVGTEAFF.